Each of the 20 T cell receptor beta chains below was sequenced from the same sample in a study of shared clonotypes between healthy human individuals. TCRdb keeps only in-frame clones here, not all; method: immunoSEQ multiplex PCR. The sample consists of 2.3 million or so clones, approximately 93% of them appearing once. Material: naive CD4+ T cells from PBMCs. Subset denoted: CD45RA+ positively selected. These receptor sequences come from a man younger than 35 in good health. Some clones in this sample may be carry-over from other donors' samples.

V is TRBV5-8 and J is TRBJ2-7; perhaps TRBD1 as D (6 bases). The CDR3 length is 13 residues. V dropped 1 base and J dropped 3 bases, with 8 bases sitting between them. Germline CDR1 reads SGHTS; CDR2 reads YDEGEE. The chain's CDR3 is CASSLTGLYEQYF. The CDR3 coding sequence is TGTGCCAGCAGCTTGACAGGGCTCTACGAGCAGTACTTC.

V is TRBV2 and J is TRBJ2-7; weak D call: TRBD1 (6 bases). The CDR3 is made up of 15 amino acids. The V gene's germline CDR1 is SNHLY and CDR2 FYNNEI. The V end was cut by 1 base, the J end by 5 bases, with 15 bases between. The CDR3 nucleotides are TGTGCCAGCAGTGAAGAGGTAGGGGGAGAACACGAGCAGTACTTC. Its protein product is CASSEEVGGEHEQYF.

The V call is TRBV27, the J call TRBJ1-2; weak D call: TRBD1 (6 bases). The CDR3 is 15 residues long. The germline V gene has CDR1 MNHEY and CDR2 SMNVEV (reference sequence). V lost 4 bases and J 2 bases, leaving 14 bases between the germline ends. CDR3 sequence reads: CASSSVLRGNYGYTF. The CDR3 DNA sequence: TGTGCCAGCAGTTCGGTGCTTAGGGGGAACTATGGCTACACCTTC.

This chain connects TRBV6-6 to TRBJ2-5; D is possibly TRBD1 (6 bases). The germline V gene encodes CDR1 MNHNY and CDR2 SVGAGI (reference sequence). The CDR3 contains 14 residues. V lost 0 bases and J 3 bases, leaving 8 bases between the germline ends. CDR3 bases: TGTGCCAGCAGTTACTCCGGGACAAAAGAGACCCAGTACTTC. Residues: CASSYSGTKETQYF.

The rearrangement uses TRBV19 and TRBJ2-7, with 8 positions matching TRBD1. The CDR3 contains 14 residues. J was trimmed by 2 bases and V by 7 bases; bases with no gene match: 7. CDR1 and CDR2 from the germline V gene are LNHDA and SQIVND (reference sequence). CDR3 protein: CASTKGQGTYEQYF. CDR3 nucleotide sequence: TGTGCCAGTACTAAAGGACAGGGAACCTACGAGCAGTACTTC. The whole variable domain, filled in from reference TRBV19 and TRBJ2-7, reads DGGITQSPKYLFRKEGQNVTLSCEQNLNHDAMYWYRQDPGQGLRLIYYSQIVNDFQKGDIAEGYSVSREKKESFPLTVTSAQKNPTAFYLCASTKGQGTYEQYFGPGTRLTVT.

This rearrangement joins TRBV19 to TRBJ2-3; the D gene is possibly TRBD2 (6 bases). Trimming pared 6 bases from V and 7 bases from J, leaving 20 bases between. This CDR3 spans 15 amino acids. Germline CDR1 LNHDA, CDR2 SQIVND (reference sequence). CDR3 amino acids: CASSPLGGGINTQYF. The CDR3 DNA follows: TGTGCCAGTAGCCCCCTGGGTGGCGGGATCAATACGCAGTATTTT.

The V call is TRBV5-1, the J call TRBJ2-1; weak D call: TRBD2 (6 bases). Germline V gene data show CDR1 as SGHRS and CDR2 as YFSETQ. The ends were cut back, 5 bases at V and 5 bases at J, with 14 bases in the middle. The CDR3 is 14 amino acids. CDR3 in DNA: TGCGCCAGCAGATCCGGGAGTCGAAACAATGAGCAGTTCTTC. Encoded protein: CASRSGSRNNEQFF. The full variable domain, in which reference TRBV5-1 and TRBJ2-1 provide the parts outside the CDR3, is KAGVTQTPRYLIKTRGQQVTLSCSPISGHRSVSWYQQTPGQGLQFLFEYFSETQRNKGNFPGRFSGRQFSNSRSEMNVSTLELGDSALYLCASRSGSRNNEQFFGPGTRLTVL.

This chain connects TRBV28 to TRBJ2-1, with 10 bases lining up with TRBD2. Trimming took 6 bases from V and 6 from J; bases not matched to a gene: 8. The CDR3 loop spans 15 amino acids. Germline V gene lookup returns CDR1 MDHEN and CDR2 SYDVKM. The CDR3 DNA is TGTGCCAGCAGCGGTACTAGCGGGGCCACCAATGAGCAGTTCTTC. Translation gives CASSGTSGATNEQFF.

This clone was seen a single time. The CDR3 DNA is TGTGCCAGCAGCTTAAAGTCGGGCAGGGACGTCACCGGGGAGCTGTTTTTT. It is translated as CASSLKSGRDVTGELFF. The chain links TRBV7-3 to TRBJ2-2; the D gene could be TRBD1 or TRBD2 (5 bases each). The CDR3 spans 17 residues. Trimming removed 1 base at V and 4 bases at J, with 16 bases between. Germline V lookup: CDR1 SGHTA, CDR2 FQGTGA.

In regard to this clone: Other DNA sequences in the same sample also yield this CDR3. The J gene is TRBJ2-5, the V gene TRBV18, with 11 bases aligning to TRBD2. This CDR3 comprises 14 residues. CDR1 and CDR2 from the germline V gene are KGHSH and LQKENI. The ends lost 3 bases at V and 4 bases at J; junction bases unmatched: 1. In nucleotides, the CDR3 is TGTGCCAGCTCACCCCTAGCGGGAGGAGAGACCCAGTACTTC. Amino acid sequence: CASSPLAGGETQYF.

The rearrangement uses TRBV15 and TRBJ1-2; weak D call: TRBD1 (6 bases). Germline V gives CDR1 LNHNV, CDR2 YYDKDF (reference sequence). The CDR3 sequence is 15 residues long. The V end was cut by 3 bases, the J end by 0 bases, with 11 bases between. CDR3: CATSSLTGTNYGYTF. The CDR3 DNA reads as TGTGCCACCAGCAGTCTAACAGGGACTAACTATGGCTACACCTTC.

The chain carries TRBV5-8 and TRBJ1-1; tentatively, D is TRBD1 (5 bases). The CDR3 loop spans 10 amino acids. Trimming took 9 bases from V and 10 from J, leaving 13 bases between them. CDR1 SGHTS and CDR2 YDEGEE come from the germline V gene. CDR3 region: CANTGSAAFF. The CDR3 region has the DNA TGTGCCAATACAGGTTCAGCAGCTTTCTTT.

This rearrangement joins TRBV5-1 to TRBJ2-1; 7 bases are shared with TRBD2. The V and J ends lost 1 base and 5 bases, in that order; junction bases with no gene match: 6. This CDR3 contains 15 residues. Germline V CDR1 and CDR2: SGHRS, YFSETQ. The CDR3: CASSLFLAADNEQFF. The CDR3 bases are TGCGCCAGCAGCTTGTTTCTAGCGGCAGACAATGAGCAGTTCTTC.

The rearrangement joins TRBV15 to TRBJ2-3; D perhaps matches TRBD2 (6 bases). The germline V gene encodes CDR1 LNHNV and CDR2 YYDKDF (reference sequence). V was pared by 3 bases and J by 3 bases, with 13 bases between. The CDR3 is 15 residues long. CDR3 region: CATSRASRGTDTQYF. CDR3 nucleotide sequence: TGTGCCACCAGCAGGGCCAGTCGGGGGACAGATACGCAGTATTTT.

This rearrangement joins TRBV10-3 to TRBJ1-1; D call uncertain. This CDR3 has 11 amino acids. Germline values: CDR1 ENHRY, CDR2 SYGVKD. Between the trimmed V and J ends, which lost 11 bases and 1 base, there was a span of 8 bases. CDR3 sequence: CAVGENTEAFF. The CDR3 region has the DNA TGTGCCGTCGGGGAGAACACTGAAGCTTTCTTT.

The chain combines TRBV7-9 with TRBJ1-2, with TRBD1 matching over 7 bases. The germline V gene encodes CDR1 SEHNR and CDR2 FQNEAQ (reference sequence). This CDR3 comprises 14 residues. V lost 5 bases and J lost 2; bases outside the gene matches: 5. CDR3 region: CASSPAQGNYGYTF. CDR3 coding DNA: TGTGCCAGCAGCCCTGCACAGGGGAACTATGGCTACACCTTC.

The chain employs TRBV5-1 and TRBJ1-5, with D maybe TRBD1 (6 bases). Germline assignment: CDR1 SGHRS and CDR2 YFSETQ. The germline V and J ends were trimmed by 0 bases and 7 bases, with 14 bases remaining between them. The CDR3 has 15 amino acids. CDR3 sequence (DNA): TGCGCCAGCAGCTTGGCCCCTGACAGGACCCAGCCCCAGCATTTT. This gives the protein CASSLAPDRTQPQHF.

The chain has TRBV15 and TRBJ2-7; D perhaps matches TRBD1 (5 bases). V lost 2 bases and J 5 bases, leaving 7 bases between the germline ends. Germline loops: CDR1 LNHNV, CDR2 YYDKDF (reference sequence). The CDR3 totals 12 residues. The CDR3 nucleotides read TGTGCCACCAGCAGAATAGGGGACGAGCAGTACTTC. Its protein product is CATSRIGDEQYF. Together with reference TRBV15 and TRBJ2-7, the CDR3 gives the full variable domain: DAMVIQNPRYQVTQFGKPVTLSCSQTLNHNVMYWYQQKSSQAPKLLFHYYDKDFNNEADTPDNFQSRRPNTSFCFLDIRSPGLGDTAMYLCATSRIGDEQYFGPGTRLTVT.

V and J are TRBV5-1 and TRBJ2-3; D gene unclear. Trimming took off 5 bases at V and 2 bases at J, with 12 bases between the two ends. Germline V gene data show CDR1 as SGHRS and CDR2 as YFSETQ. The CDR3 contains 14 residues. The CDR3 DNA sequence: TGCGCCAGCAGTTCCGACACCACCACAGATACGCAGTATTTT. This translates into CASSSDTTTDTQYF.

The V gene is TRBV7-2, the J gene TRBJ2-7, with D uncertain. The CDR3 is made up of 12 amino acids. Germline CDR1 reads SGHTA; CDR2 reads FQGNSA. V lost 5 bases and J 3 bases, leaving 8 bases between the germline ends. CDR3: CASSPRFYEQYF. CDR3 DNA sequence: TGTGCCAGCAGCCCGAGGTTCTACGAGCAGTACTTC.